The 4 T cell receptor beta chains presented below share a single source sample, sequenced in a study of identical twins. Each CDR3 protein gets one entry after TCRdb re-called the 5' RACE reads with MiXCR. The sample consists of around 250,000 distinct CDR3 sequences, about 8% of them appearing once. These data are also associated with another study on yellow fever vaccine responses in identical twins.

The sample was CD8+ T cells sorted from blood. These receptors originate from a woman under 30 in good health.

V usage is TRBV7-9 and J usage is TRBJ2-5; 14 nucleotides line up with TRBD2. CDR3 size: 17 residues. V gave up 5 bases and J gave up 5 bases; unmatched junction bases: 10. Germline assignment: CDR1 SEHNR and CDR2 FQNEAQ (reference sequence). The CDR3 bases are TGTGCCAGCAGCCCCACCTCCTGGACTAGCGGGGGGGAGACCCAGTACTTC. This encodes CASSPTSWTSGGETQYF.

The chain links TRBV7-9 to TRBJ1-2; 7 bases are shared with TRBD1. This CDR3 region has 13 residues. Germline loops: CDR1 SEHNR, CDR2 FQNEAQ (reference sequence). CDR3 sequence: CAGRTGNLYGYTF. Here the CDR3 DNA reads TGTGCGGGACGGACAGGCAACCTCTATGGCTACACCTTC.

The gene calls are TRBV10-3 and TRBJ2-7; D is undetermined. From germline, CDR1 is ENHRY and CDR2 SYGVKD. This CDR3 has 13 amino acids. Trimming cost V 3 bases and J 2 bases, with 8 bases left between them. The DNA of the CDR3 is TGTGCCATCAGTGACGGGCGGCCCTACGAGCAGTACTTC. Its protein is CAISDGRPYEQYF.

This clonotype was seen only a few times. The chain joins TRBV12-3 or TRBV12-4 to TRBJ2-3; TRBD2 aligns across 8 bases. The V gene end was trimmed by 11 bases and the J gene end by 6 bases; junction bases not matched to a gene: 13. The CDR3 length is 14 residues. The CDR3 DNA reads TGTGCCTTAGCTGGAGGACAGCGGGGGGATACGCAGTATTTT. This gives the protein CALAGGQRGDTQYF.